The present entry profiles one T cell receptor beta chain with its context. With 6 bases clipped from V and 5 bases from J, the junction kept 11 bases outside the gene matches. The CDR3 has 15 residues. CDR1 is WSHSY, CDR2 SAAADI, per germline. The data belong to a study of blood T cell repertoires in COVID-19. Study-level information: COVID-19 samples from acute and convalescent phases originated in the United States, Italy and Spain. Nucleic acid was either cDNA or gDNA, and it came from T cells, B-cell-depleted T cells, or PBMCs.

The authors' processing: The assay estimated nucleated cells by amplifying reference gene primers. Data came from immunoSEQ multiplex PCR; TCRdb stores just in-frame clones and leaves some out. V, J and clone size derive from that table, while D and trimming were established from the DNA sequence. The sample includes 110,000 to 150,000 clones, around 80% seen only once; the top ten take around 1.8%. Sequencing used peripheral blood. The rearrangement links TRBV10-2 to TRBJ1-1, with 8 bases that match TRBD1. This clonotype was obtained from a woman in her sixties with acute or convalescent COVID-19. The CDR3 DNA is TGCGCCAGCAGAGACCAGGGGGCAGGAAGTACTGAAGCTTTCTTT. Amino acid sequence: CASRDQGAGSTEAFF.